This T cell receptor beta chain derives from a study of blood T cell repertoires in COVID-19. The wider study: Nucleic acid was either cDNA or gDNA, and it came from T cells, B-cell-depleted T cells, or PBMCs.

Germline CDR1 SGHRS, CDR2 YFSETQ. Trimming took off 0 bases at V and 4 bases at J, with 8 bases between the two ends. The CDR3 contains 15 residues. Only in-frame clones appear in the TCRdb table, and some are missing; sequencing was by immunoSEQ multiplex PCR. The repertoire holds 200,000 or so clones, with roughly nine tenths as singletons. The source is a woman in her thirties or forties with acute COVID-19. The chain uses TRBV5-1 and TRBJ2-6; TRBD1 might be the D (5 bases). Sequenced input: PBMCs or T cells enriched from blood (not recorded which). The CDR3 region is CASSLDGAGANVLTF. CDR3 nucleotide sequence: TGCGCCAGCAGCTTGGATGGGGCCGGGGCCAACGTCCTGACTTTC.